This is a list of T cell receptor beta chains from one sample in a study of cytomegalovirus exposure and HLA in healthy donors. Clones were read by immunoSEQ multiplex PCR, and TCRdb kept only the in-frame ones, dropping some. Of some 140,000 clones listed, around 75% are singletons. Specimen: PBMCs. The receptors derive from a female donor in good health and CMV-seronegative. Each CDR3 is given with its conserved first and last residue. Fields, in order: CDR3 protein, CDR3 DNA, clone size, J gene, V gene, D gene. D genes are given only for firm matches. Some rows have no size entry. The others give once, few or many, or a class for an expanded clone.

CDR3aa: CASSLVRGGEQFF
CDR3nt: TGTGCCAGCAGCTTAGTTCGGGGTGGTGAGCAGTTCTTC
abundance: once
j_gene: TRBJ2-1
v_gene: TRBV11-3
d_gene: -

CDR3aa: CASSSRRGGPKETQYF
CDR3nt: TGTGCCAGTAGTTCCCGTCGTGGGGGCCCGAAAGAGACCCAGTACTTC
abundance: -
j_gene: TRBJ2-5
v_gene: TRBV19
d_gene: -

CDR3aa: CASSLGWAGHEKLFF
CDR3nt: TGTGCCAGCAGCTTGGGGTGGGCAGGGCATGAAAAACTGTTTTTT
abundance: once
j_gene: TRBJ1-4
v_gene: TRBV5-5
d_gene: -

CDR3aa: CASSQERQARAYEQYF
CDR3nt: TGCGCCAGCAGCCAAGAGCGACAGGCACGGGCCTACGAGCAGTACTTC
abundance: -
j_gene: TRBJ2-7
v_gene: TRBV4-3
d_gene: -

CDR3aa: CASSPGLEAYEQYF
CDR3nt: TGTGCCAGCAGTCCGGGACTAGAAGCCTACGAGCAGTACTTC
abundance: -
j_gene: TRBJ2-7
v_gene: TRBV27
d_gene: TRBD2

CDR3aa: CASSTEGGEWTPLHF
CDR3nt: TGTGCCAGCAGCACCGAGGGGGGGGAATGGACACCCCTCCACTTT
abundance: -
j_gene: TRBJ1-6
v_gene: TRBV7-8
d_gene: -

CDR3aa: CATSQQGAITEAFF
CDR3nt: TGTGCCACCAGTCAACAGGGGGCCATCACTGAAGCTTTCTTT
abundance: few
j_gene: TRBJ1-1
v_gene: TRBV15
d_gene: TRBD1

CDR3aa: CASSDEDRPNQPQHF
CDR3nt: TGTGCCAGCAGTGACGAGGATAGGCCAAATCAGCCCCAGCATTTT
abundance: once
j_gene: TRBJ1-5
v_gene: TRBV25-1
d_gene: -

CDR3aa: CASSPGTGGYNEQFF
CDR3nt: TGTGCCAGCAGTCCCGGGACAGGGGGCTACAATGAGCAGTTCTTC
abundance: -
j_gene: TRBJ2-1
v_gene: TRBV11-2
d_gene: TRBD1

CDR3aa: CASSPRVYNQPQHF
CDR3nt: TGTGCCAGCAGTCCCCGGGTCTACAATCAGCCCCAGCATTTT
abundance: -
j_gene: TRBJ1-5
v_gene: TRBV28
d_gene: -

CDR3aa: CASSVRAGGFYEQYF
CDR3nt: TGTGCCAGCAGCGTAAGGGCGGGCGGATTCTACGAGCAGTACTTC
abundance: -
j_gene: TRBJ2-7
v_gene: TRBV9
d_gene: -

CDR3aa: CASRTWGGMNEKLFF
CDR3nt: TGTGCCAGCAGGACCTGGGGGGGCATGAACGAAAAACTGTTTTTT
abundance: once
j_gene: TRBJ1-4
v_gene: TRBV28
d_gene: -

CDR3aa: CASSPPGRVRTEAFF
CDR3nt: TGTGCCAGCAGTCCCCCTGGCAGGGTACGGACTGAAGCTTTCTTT
abundance: -
j_gene: TRBJ1-1
v_gene: TRBV28
d_gene: -

CDR3aa: CASSFSRGNTIYF
CDR3nt: TGTGCCAGCAGCTTTTCTAGGGGAAACACCATATATTTT
abundance: -
j_gene: TRBJ1-3
v_gene: TRBV7-6
d_gene: -

CDR3aa: CASSQSPGLYYEQYF
CDR3nt: TGCGCCAGCAGCCAATCCCCGGGACTTTACTACGAGCAGTACTTC
abundance: -
j_gene: TRBJ2-7
v_gene: TRBV4-1
d_gene: -

CDR3aa: CASRGRGGETQYF
CDR3nt: TGTGCCAGTAGAGGGCGGGGTGGTGAGACCCAGTACTTC
abundance: -
j_gene: TRBJ2-5
v_gene: TRBV19
d_gene: -

CDR3aa: CASSYSAGGFQETQYF
CDR3nt: TGTGCCAGCAGTTACTCGGCGGGGGGGTTTCAAGAGACCCAGTACTTC
abundance: -
j_gene: TRBJ2-5
v_gene: TRBV6-5
d_gene: TRBD2

CDR3aa: CATARGSSTGELFF
CDR3nt: TGTGCCACCGCGAGGGGGTCGAGCACCGGGGAGCTGTTTTTT
abundance: -
j_gene: TRBJ2-2
v_gene: TRBV15
d_gene: -

CDR3aa: CASSLRQGGTDTQYF
CDR3nt: TGTGCCAGCTCACTTAGACAGGGAGGCACAGATACGCAGTATTTT
abundance: once
j_gene: TRBJ2-3
v_gene: TRBV18
d_gene: TRBD1

CDR3aa: CASSYLDFLNTEAFF
CDR3nt: TGCGCCAGCAGCTACTTGGACTTCCTGAACACTGAAGCTTTCTTT
abundance: -
j_gene: TRBJ1-1
v_gene: TRBV5-1
d_gene: -

CDR3aa: CASSWSNPEGTPYEQYF
CDR3nt: TGTGCCAGCAGTTGGTCCAATCCGGAGGGGACCCCCTACGAGCAGTACTTC
abundance: -
j_gene: TRBJ2-7
v_gene: TRBV27
d_gene: -

CDR3aa: CASSSWYTEAFF
CDR3nt: TGTGCCAGCAGTAGCTGGTACACTGAAGCTTTCTTT
abundance: -
j_gene: TRBJ1-1
v_gene: TRBV28
d_gene: -

CDR3aa: CASSSFADTQYF
CDR3nt: TGTGCCAGCAGTTCATTTGCAGATACGCAGTATTTT
abundance: -
j_gene: TRBJ2-3
v_gene: TRBV6-7
d_gene: -

CDR3aa: CASSLWQNTGELFF
CDR3nt: TGTGCCAGCAGCTTGTGGCAGAACACCGGGGAGCTGTTTTTT
abundance: -
j_gene: TRBJ2-2
v_gene: TRBV7-8
d_gene: -

CDR3aa: CASGLLRSGANVLTF
CDR3nt: TGTGCCAGCGGACTCCTCAGGTCTGGGGCCAACGTCCTGACTTTC
abundance: -
j_gene: TRBJ2-6
v_gene: TRBV7-8
d_gene: -

CDR3aa: CATSDRGGANEQFF
CDR3nt: TGTGCCACCAGCGACAGGGGGGGGGCCAATGAGCAGTTCTTC
abundance: once
j_gene: TRBJ2-1
v_gene: TRBV15
d_gene: TRBD1

CDR3aa: CASSLYGGDTGELFF
CDR3nt: TGCGCCAGCAGCTTGTATGGAGGGGACACCGGGGAGCTGTTTTTT
abundance: -
j_gene: TRBJ2-2
v_gene: TRBV5-1
d_gene: -

CDR3aa: CASSTDSDTDTQYF
CDR3nt: TGCGCCAGCAGCACGGACAGTGACACAGATACGCAGTATTTT
abundance: -
j_gene: TRBJ2-3
v_gene: TRBV5-1
d_gene: -

CDR3aa: CASGLVLILAGGLAGELFF
CDR3nt: TGTGCTAGTGGTTTGGTACTGATCCTAGCGGGAGGGCTCGCCGGGGAGCTGTTTTTT
abundance: -
j_gene: TRBJ2-2
v_gene: TRBV12-5
d_gene: TRBD2

CDR3aa: CASSDWSGGQETQYF
CDR3nt: TGTGCCAGCAGTGATTGGAGCGGGGGCCAAGAGACCCAGTACTTC
abundance: -
j_gene: TRBJ2-5
v_gene: TRBV6-1
d_gene: TRBD2

CDR3aa: CASSPGLEAPETQYF
CDR3nt: TGTGCCAGCAGTCCCGGACTAGAAGCTCCGGAGACCCAGTACTTC
abundance: -
j_gene: TRBJ2-5
v_gene: TRBV6-5
d_gene: TRBD2

CDR3aa: CASSQGNQGADTQYF
CDR3nt: TGCGCCAGCAGCCAAGGGAACCAGGGCGCAGATACGCAGTATTTT
abundance: -
j_gene: TRBJ2-3
v_gene: TRBV4-3
d_gene: -

CDR3aa: CAIRGDGSGAYNEQFF
CDR3nt: TGTGCCATCAGGGGTGATGGTAGCGGGGCATACAATGAGCAGTTCTTC
abundance: few
j_gene: TRBJ2-1
v_gene: TRBV10-3
d_gene: TRBD2

CDR3aa: CAGGEVGNTGELFF
CDR3nt: TGTGCCGGAGGGGAGGTGGGGAACACCGGGGAGCTGTTTTTT
abundance: -
j_gene: TRBJ2-2
v_gene: TRBV30
d_gene: -

CDR3aa: CASSISGGRHGEQYF
CDR3nt: TGTGCCAGTAGTATAAGCGGGGGGAGGCATGGCGAGCAGTACTTC
abundance: -
j_gene: TRBJ2-7
v_gene: TRBV19
d_gene: TRBD2

CDR3aa: CASSPTYSGNTIYF
CDR3nt: TGTGCCAGCTCCCCGACTTACTCTGGAAACACCATATATTTT
abundance: few
j_gene: TRBJ1-3
v_gene: TRBV6-5
d_gene: -